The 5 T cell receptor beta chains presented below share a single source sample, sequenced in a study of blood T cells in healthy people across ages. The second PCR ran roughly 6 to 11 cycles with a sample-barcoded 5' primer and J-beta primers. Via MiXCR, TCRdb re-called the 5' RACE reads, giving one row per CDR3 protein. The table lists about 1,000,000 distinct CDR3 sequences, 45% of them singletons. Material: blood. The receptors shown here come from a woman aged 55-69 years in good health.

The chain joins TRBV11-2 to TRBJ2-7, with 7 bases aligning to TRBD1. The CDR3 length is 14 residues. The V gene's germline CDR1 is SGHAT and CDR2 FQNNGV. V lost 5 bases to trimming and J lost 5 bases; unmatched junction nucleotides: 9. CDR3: CASSVQTGSDEQYF. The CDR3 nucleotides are TGTGCCAGCAGCGTTCAGACAGGGTCCGACGAGCAGTACTTC.

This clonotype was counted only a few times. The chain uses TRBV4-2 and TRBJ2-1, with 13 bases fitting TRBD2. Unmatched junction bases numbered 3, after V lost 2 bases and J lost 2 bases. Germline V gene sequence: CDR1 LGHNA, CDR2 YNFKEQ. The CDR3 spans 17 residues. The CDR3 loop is CASSQRGLAGAYNEQFF. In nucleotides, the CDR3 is TGTGCCAGCAGCCAACGAGGACTAGCGGGAGCCTACAATGAGCAGTTCTTC.

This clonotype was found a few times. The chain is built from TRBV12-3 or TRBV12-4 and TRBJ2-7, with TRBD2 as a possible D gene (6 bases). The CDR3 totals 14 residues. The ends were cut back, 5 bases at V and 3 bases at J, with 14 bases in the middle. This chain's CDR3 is CASSVEGIYYEQYF. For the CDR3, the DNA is TGTGCCAGCAGTGTGGAGGGAATCTACTACGAGCAGTACTTC.

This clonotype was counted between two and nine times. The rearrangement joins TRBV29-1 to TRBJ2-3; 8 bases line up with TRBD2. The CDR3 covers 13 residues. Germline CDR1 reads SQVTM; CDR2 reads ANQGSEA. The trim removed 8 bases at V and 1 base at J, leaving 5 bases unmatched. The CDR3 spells CSSTSVGTDTQYF. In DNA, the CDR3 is TGCAGCTCGACTAGCGTCGGCACAGATACGCAGTATTTT.

CDR3 nucleotides: TGCAGCGTTGAGGTCAGGGCCGGGGAGCTGTTTTTT. Translation: CSVEVRAGELFF. The chain has TRBV29-1 and TRBJ2-2; D is perhaps TRBD1 (5 bases). The CDR3 loop spans 12 amino acids. Germline V CDR1 and CDR2: SQVTM, ANQGSEA. V lost 3 bases and J 6 bases, leaving 8 bases between the germline ends.